A few counts support the clone carrying this T cell receptor beta chain. A much larger clone lies one base from this, so it may be a read error. Trimming cost V 7 bases and J 2 bases, with 13 bases left between them. The CDR3 is made up of 13 amino acids. CDR1 and CDR2 from the germline V gene are SGHRS and YFSETQ. Researchers took RNA transcripts and amplified the TCR beta CDR3 regions from them. First-round RT-PCR of the TCR CDR3 relied on the HTBI primer set. TCRdb analysed the multiplex PCR reads with MiXCR anew, one entry per CDR3 protein. This table holds 640,000 or so distinct CDR3 sequences, about 15% found once. This sample is drawn from a study of T cells in Graves' hyperthyroidism and ophthalmopathy.

Sequencing input: blood. The origin of this receptor is a middle-aged woman with Graves' ophthalmopathy. V gene TRBV5-1 combines with J gene TRBJ2-7; no clear D. DNA for the CDR3: TGCGCCAGCGGCTCACAGCCGACCTACGAGCAGTACTTC. This sequence encodes CASGSQPTYEQYF.